This TCR beta chain was captured in a study of T cell changes during pregnancy in multiple sclerosis. Germline V gene data show CDR1 as SNHLY and CDR2 as FYNNEI. This CDR3 comprises 13 residues. After removal of 8 bases from V and 0 bases from J, the junction contained 3 bases not matched to a gene. Produced via immunoSEQ multiplex PCR; TCRdb's table is partial and in-frame only. The table lists roughly 40,000 clones, roughly 92% of them singletons. The V call is TRBV2, the J call TRBJ1-1; TRBD1 matches 7 bases. The specimen comprised CD4+ T cells from peripheral blood mononuclear cells, sampled before pregnancy. The clonotype was recovered from a female donor with multiple sclerosis, enrolled in a pregnancy study. Written as DNA, the CDR3 is TGTGCCAGCCAGGGGGAGATGAACACTGAAGCTTTCTTT. Amino acids: CASQGEMNTEAFF. The full variable domain, in which reference TRBV2 and TRBJ1-1 provide the parts outside the CDR3, is EPEVTQTPSHQVTQMGQEVILRCVPISNHLYFYWYRQILGQKVEFLVSFYNNEISEKSEIFDDQFSVERPDGSNFTLKIRSTKLEDSAMYFCASQGEMNTEAFFGQGTRLTVV.